These 32 T cell receptor beta chains were all obtained from the same sample, sequenced in a study of shared clonotypes between healthy human individuals. The table came from immunoSEQ multiplex PCR; TCRdb's copy has only in-frame clones and leaves some out. The repertoire holds more than 2 million clones, with roughly 95% as singletons. The specimen sequenced was naive CD4+ T cells sorted from blood. Subset described: CD45RA+ positively selected. The receptors were gathered from a man younger than 30 in good health.

V gene TRBV6-6 combines with J gene TRBJ1-4, with 9 bases that match TRBD1. The germline CDR1 and CDR2 sequences are MNHNY and SVGAGI (reference sequence). Trimming cost V 4 bases and J 7 bases; bases outside gene matches: 7. This CDR3 spans 15 amino acids. CDR3 in DNA: TGTGCCAGCAGTTCACCGGGACAGGGTGGTGAAAAACTGTTTTTT. This encodes CASSSPGQGGEKLFF.

The V gene is TRBV5-3, the J gene TRBJ2-3; either TRBD1 or TRBD2 may supply D (6 bases each). TRBV5-3 is annotated as an ORF whose role is uncertain. The CDR3 covers 17 residues. V was pared by 2 bases and J by 1 base, with 17 bases between. In DNA form, the CDR3 reads TGTGCCAGAAGCTTTAAGAGAAGAAGGGGGGGCACAGATACGCAGTATTTT. Translated, it gives CARSFKRRRGGTDTQYF.

The chain recombines TRBV11-2 with TRBJ2-7, with D possibly TRBD2 on 5 matching bases. Trimming left V 1 base short and J 5 bases short, with 15 bases between. Germline CDR1 reads SGHAT; CDR2 reads FQNNGV. The CDR3 runs to 15 residues. CDR3 region: CASSLVSGPGNEQYF. For the CDR3, the DNA is TGTGCCAGCAGCTTAGTTTCTGGGCCGGGAAACGAGCAGTACTTC.

The CDR3 DNA reads TGTGCCTGGAACCGGGACCAAAATGAGCAGTTCTTC. Protein sequence: CAWNRDQNEQFF. The chain couples TRBV30 to TRBJ2-1; either TRBD1 or TRBD2 may supply D (5 bases each). Germline CDR1 GTSNPN, CDR2 SVGIG (reference sequence). Trimming took off 4 bases at V and 7 bases at J, with 11 bases between the two ends. The length of the CDR3 is 12 residues. The full variable domain, in which reference TRBV30 and TRBJ2-1 provide the parts outside the CDR3, is SQTIHQWPATLVQPVGSPLSLECTVEGTSNPNLYWYRQAAGRGLQLLFYSVGIGQISSEVPQNLSASRPQDRQFILSSKKLLLSDSGFYLCAWNRDQNEQFFGPGTRLTVL.

The genes are TRBV10-3 and TRBJ2-5; possible D gene TRBD1, 9 bases. Germline-derived CDR1 and CDR2 are ENHRY and SYGVKD. This CDR3 comprises 20 residues. The V gene lost 6 bases and the J gene lost 5 bases, with 34 bases spanning the gap. CDR3 sequence: CAIRGHPGQGDGGAGETQYF. CDR3 DNA sequence: TGTGCCATCAGGGGCCATCCGGGACAGGGAGACGGGGGGGCCGGCGAGACCCAGTACTTC.

Of note for this clone: The sample has other DNA sequences that encode this CDR3 too. The V gene is TRBV5-1, the J gene TRBJ2-5; tentative D call: TRBD1 (5 bases). CDR3 length: 14 residues. Between the trimmed V and J ends, which lost 0 bases and 1 base, there was a span of 7 bases. CDR1 SGHRS and CDR2 YFSETQ come from the germline V gene. The CDR3 DNA reads as TGCGCCAGCAGCTTGGGAGACAGCCAAGAGACCCAGTACTTC. It specifies CASSLGDSQETQYF.

The J gene is TRBJ1-5, the V gene TRBV6-1; the match to TRBD1 covers 7 bases. V trimming: 2 bases; J trimming: 11 bases; junction bases outside the gene matches: 15. CDR1 and CDR2 from the germline V gene are MNHNS and SASEGT. The CDR3 extends over 16 amino acids. The CDR3 sequence is CASSELGQPLGGSQHF. The CDR3 nucleotides read TGTGCCAGCAGTGAACTGGGACAGCCACTCGGGGGTTCCCAGCATTTT.

The chain employs TRBV5-8 and TRBJ1-5; 11 bases align to TRBD1. The CDR3 contains 14 residues. Germline loops: CDR1 SGHTS, CDR2 YDEGEE. V dropped 7 bases and J dropped 3; count of bases not matched to a gene: 3. The CDR3 sequence: CASGTGGLNQPQHF. DNA for the CDR3: TGTGCCAGCGGGACAGGGGGTCTCAATCAGCCCCAGCATTTT.

This chain connects TRBV30 to TRBJ1-6; perhaps TRBD1 as D (5 bases). The CDR3 consists of 15 residues. V lost 4 bases to trimming and J lost 5 bases, with 15 bases between them. The germline gives CDR1 GTSNPN, CDR2 SVGIG (reference sequence). The chain's CDR3 is CAWTRGGLDNSPLHF. The DNA for the CDR3 is TGTGCCTGGACGAGGGGAGGGTTGGATAATTCACCCCTCCACTTT. The complete variable domain, with remaining parts taken from reference TRBV30 and TRBJ1-6, reads SQTIHQWPATLVQPVGSPLSLECTVEGTSNPNLYWYRQAAGRGLQLLFYSVGIGQISSEVPQNLSASRPQDRQFILSSKKLLLSDSGFYLCAWTRGGLDNSPLHFGNGTRLTVT.

CDR3 DNA: TGTGCCAGCAGTGACCCTGGCTTAGGAGGAGGCACTGAAGCTTTCTTT. Translating it yields CASSDPGLGGGTEAFF. V and J are TRBV2 and TRBJ1-1; no clear D. V was clipped by 3 bases and J by 4 bases, with 18 bases between them. Germline CDR1 and CDR2: SNHLY and FYNNEI. This CDR3 region has 16 residues.

This clone was seen just once. The chain recombines TRBV2 with TRBJ2-5, with a weak D call TRBD2 (6 bases). The CDR3 runs 12 residues. The V end was cut by 4 bases, the J end by 5 bases, with 8 bases between. CDR1 SNHLY and CDR2 FYNNEI come from the germline V gene. CDR3 in amino acids: CASSGLAETQYF. The CDR3 DNA sequence: TGTGCCAGCAGTGGGCTAGCGGAGACCCAGTACTTC.

Only one count was recorded for this clone. This chain uses TRBV2 with TRBJ1-2, with unresolved D. Germline CDR1 SNHLY, CDR2 FYNNEI. This CDR3 spans 14 amino acids. The V end lost 4 bases, the J end lost 4 bases, and 13 bases lay between the germline ends. CDR3: CASSGLGDVYGYTF. CDR3 DNA: TGTGCCAGCAGTGGGTTAGGAGACGTCTATGGCTACACCTTC.

The CDR3 spells CASSLGPRGGPTSYGYTF. CDR3 bases: TGTGCCAGCAGTTTAGGCCCACGCGGGGGCCCAACCTCTTATGGCTACACCTTC. J is TRBJ1-2 and V is TRBV27, with D possibly TRBD1 on 6 matching bases. Germline CDR1 is MNHEY and CDR2 is SMNVEV (reference sequence). V lost 2 bases to trimming and J lost 5 bases, with 24 bases between them. The CDR3 spans 18 residues.

The chain joins TRBV28 to TRBJ2-7; D gene uncertain. The CDR3 loop spans 13 amino acids. Germline V gene data show CDR1 as MDHEN and CDR2 as SYDVKM. V lost 4 bases and J lost 4, with 11 bases in between. CDR3 sequence reads: CASSSPVRYEQYF. The DNA for the CDR3 is TGTGCCAGCAGTTCCCCCGTCCGGTACGAGCAGTACTTC.

The chain employs TRBV15 and TRBJ1-2; perhaps TRBD1 as D (5 bases). V lost 0 bases and J 7 bases, leaving 15 bases between the germline ends. The CDR3 spans 15 residues. Germline V CDR1 and CDR2: LNHNV, YYDKDF (reference sequence). In nucleotides, the CDR3 is TGTGCCACCAGCAGAGACCCCGAGGTTGGGGGTGGCTACACCTTC. Amino acids: CATSRDPEVGGGYTF.

CDR3 in amino acids: CASSLGGVTEAFF. CDR3 DNA sequence: TGTGCCAGCAGCTTAGGGGGAGTCACTGAAGCTTTCTTT. The V and J genes are TRBV7-2 and TRBJ1-1; the D is unclear. Germline CDR1 reads SGHTA; CDR2 reads FQGNSA. V was cut by 1 base and J by 4 bases, with 7 bases left in between. The CDR3 is 13 residues long. Based on the CDR3 plus reference TRBV7-2 and TRBJ1-1, the full variable domain is GAGVSQSPSNKVTEKGKDVELRCDPISGHTALYWYRQSLGQGLEFLIYFQGNSAPDKSGLPSDRFSAERTGGSVSTLTIQRTQQEDSAVYLCASSLGGVTEAFFGQGTRLTVV.

J is TRBJ1-1 and V is TRBV30; perhaps TRBD1 as D (5 bases). Trimming left V 7 bases short and J 1 base short, with 13 bases between. This CDR3 is 13 amino acids long. Germline values: CDR1 GTSNPN, CDR2 SVGIG (reference sequence). As DNA, the CDR3 is TGTGCCTTTGGCGTGGGGGAGAACACTGAAGCTTTCTTT. It encodes CAFGVGENTEAFF.

The rearrangement links TRBV23-1 to TRBJ1-2; 8 positions match TRBD1. TRBV23-1 is recorded as an ORF, its role being uncertain. The CDR3 covers 16 residues. Trimming at V came to 3 bases and at J to 6 bases, leaving 12 bases not matched to a gene. This chain's CDR3 is CASSHMTDRAGDGYTF. The CDR3 bases are TGCGCCAGCAGTCACATGACGGACAGGGCCGGTGATGGCTACACCTTC.

Concerning this clone: In the same sample, other DNA sequences code for this CDR3. The chain carries TRBV7-9 and TRBJ1-1, with D hard to call. Between the trimmed V and J ends, which lost 3 bases and 1 base, there was a span of 6 bases. The CDR3 is 13 residues long. Germline V CDR1 and CDR2: SEHNR, FQNEAQ (reference sequence). The CDR3: CASSFSENTEAFF. The CDR3 DNA reads as TGTGCCAGCAGCTTCAGCGAGAACACTGAAGCTTTCTTT.

V and J are TRBV4-1 and TRBJ1-2; D perhaps matches TRBD1 (6 bases). The CDR3 has 17 amino acids. Looked up from germline, CDR1 is MGHRA and CDR2 is YSYEKL. Trimming stripped 1 base from V and 2 bases from J, with 17 bases between. The CDR3 sequence: CASSQGGQPYINYGYTF. The CDR3 nucleotides read TGCGCCAGCAGCCAAGGCGGACAGCCCTACATCAACTATGGCTACACCTTC.

The chain is built from TRBV5-8 and TRBJ2-3, with 10 bases fitting TRBD1. The germline V gene has CDR1 SGHTS and CDR2 YDEGEE. The CDR3 has 15 amino acids. Unmatched junction bases numbered 2, after V lost 1 base and J lost 3 bases. This chain's CDR3 is CASSLLGQGTDTQYF. DNA of the CDR3: TGTGCCAGCAGCTTGTTGGGACAGGGGACAGATACGCAGTATTTT.

This clone was observed a few times. The genes are TRBV7-9 and TRBJ1-4; a weak D match, TRBD1 (6 bases). Trimming stripped 2 bases from V and 6 bases from J, with 10 bases between. The V gene's germline CDR1 is SEHNR and CDR2 FQNEAQ (reference sequence). The CDR3 spans 14 residues. The CDR3, as DNA: TGTGCCAGCAGCTTAAGGGGGATGGATGAAAAACTGTTTTTT. Translated, it gives CASSLRGMDEKLFF.

About this clone itself: Other DNA sequences within the sample encode an identical CDR3. The chain is built from TRBV30 and TRBJ2-7; weak D call: TRBD2 (6 bases). The germline V gene has CDR1 GTSNPN and CDR2 SVGIG (reference sequence). The CDR3 extends over 11 amino acids. The germline V and J ends were trimmed by 3 bases and 4 bases, with 7 bases remaining between them. The CDR3 nucleotides read TGTGCCTGGAGCCTAGCGTACGAGCAGTACTTC. Its protein is CAWSLAYEQYF.

This clone was observed once. The rearrangement joins TRBV2 to TRBJ1-3; D possibly corresponds to TRBD1 (5 bases). Trimming took 7 bases from V and 0 from J, leaving 10 bases between them. Germline V CDR1 and CDR2: SNHLY, FYNNEI. This CDR3 is built from 14 residues. The CDR3 loop reads CASIQGDSGNTIYF. DNA of the CDR3: TGTGCCAGCATCCAGGGTGACTCTGGAAACACCATATATTTT.

The V gene is TRBV7-2, the J gene TRBJ2-7; possible D gene TRBD1, 5 bases. CDR3 length: 16 residues. CDR1 and CDR2 (germline): SGHTA, FQGNSA. The V gene lost 5 bases and the J gene lost 1 base, with 18 bases spanning the gap. CDR3 loop: CASSNQGRKGSYEQYF. In nucleotides, the CDR3 is TGTGCCAGCAGCAATCAGGGCAGGAAAGGATCCTACGAGCAGTACTTC.

The chain couples TRBV7-2 to TRBJ2-2; the D gene is possibly TRBD1 (5 bases). Germline lookup yields CDR1 SGHTA and CDR2 FQGNSA. V was trimmed by 5 bases and J by 3 bases, leaving 10 bases between them. The CDR3 totals 14 residues. CDR3 region: CASSASRDTGELFF. CDR3 nucleotide sequence: TGTGCCAGCAGCGCGTCCAGGGACACCGGGGAGCTGTTTTTT.

The rearrangement links TRBV7-8 to TRBJ2-5; no firm D call. This CDR3 has 12 residues. The V gene's germline CDR1 is SGHVS and CDR2 FQNEAQ. With 3 bases removed from V and 5 bases from J, the gap between germline ends came to 7 bases. The CDR3: CASSFHGETQYF. CDR3 nucleotides: TGTGCCAGCAGCTTTCATGGGGAGACCCAGTACTTC.

This chain connects TRBV19 to TRBJ2-7; 15 nucleotides line up with TRBD2. J gave up 9 bases and V 3 bases, and 9 bases lay outside the gene matches. The CDR3 totals 16 residues. Germline-derived CDR1 and CDR2 are LNHDA and SQIVND (reference sequence). DNA of the CDR3: TGTGCCAGTAGTATCAAGGCGGGACTAGCGGGGGGTGCGCAGTACTTC. This translates into CASSIKAGLAGGAQYF. The full variable domain, with the rest looked up from reference TRBV19 and TRBJ2-7, is DGGITQSPKYLFRKEGQNVTLSCEQNLNHDAMYWYRQDPGQGLRLIYYSQIVNDFQKGDIAEGYSVSREKKESFPLTVTSAQKNPTAFYLCASSIKAGLAGGAQYFGPGTRLTVT.

This CDR3 is CAVLRSYNEQFF. CDR3 sequence (DNA): TGTGCCGTCCTCCGGTCCTACAATGAGCAGTTCTTC. V usage is TRBV11-2 and J usage is TRBJ2-1, with D hard to call. Per germline, CDR1 SGHAT and CDR2 FQNNGV. V lost 11 bases and J 1 base, leaving 9 bases between the germline ends. This CDR3 comprises 12 residues.

CDR3 sequence reads: CASSYASSWANVLTF. Written as DNA, the CDR3 is TGTGCCAGCAGTTACGCGTCCTCCTGGGCCAACGTCCTGACTTTC. This chain connects TRBV6-6 to TRBJ2-6, with D unclear. The CDR3 covers 15 residues. Germline CDR1 and CDR2: MNHNY and SVGAGI (reference sequence). V was trimmed by 2 bases and J by 5 bases, leaving 10 bases between them.

The chain employs TRBV30 and TRBJ2-3, with 8 bases matching TRBD2. The germline V gene encodes CDR1 GTSNPN and CDR2 SVGIG (reference sequence). The CDR3 runs 15 residues. Trimming took 3 bases from V and 1 from J; bases not matched to a gene: 6. DNA of the CDR3: TGTGCCTGGAGCAGTAAGCGGGGGCGCACAGATACGCAGTATTTT. As protein: CAWSSKRGRTDTQYF.

For this clone: Within the sample, other DNA sequences also encode this same CDR3. The chain carries TRBV11-3 and TRBJ2-3, with 8 nucleotides matching TRBD1. This CDR3 has 14 amino acids. Unmatched junction bases numbered 2, after V lost 3 bases and J lost 3 bases. CDR1 is SGHNT, CDR2 YENEEA, per germline. This CDR3 reads CASSFQGATDTQYF. CDR3 nucleotide sequence: TGTGCCAGCAGCTTCCAGGGGGCAACAGATACGCAGTATTTT.